This TCR beta chain stems from a study of blood T cell repertoires in COVID-19. Clones were sequenced by immunoSEQ multiplex PCR, and TCRdb holds only the in-frame ones, with some missing. The sample carries some 90,000 clones, 83% recorded once. This clone was recorded a few times. CDR3 length equals 18 residues. Looked up from germline, CDR1 is MGHRA and CDR2 is YSYEKL. The V and J ends lost 0 bases and 2 bases, in that order; junction bases with no gene match: 12. The chain is built from TRBV4-1 and TRBJ1-2; 7 bases map to TRBD1. The sequence was obtained from a human donor in a cohort sampled during active COVID-19. Source material: peripheral blood. The CDR3 DNA reads as TGCGCCAGCAGCCAAGATCTCATGGACAGGACTTTCAACTATGGCTACACCTTC. It codes for CASSQDLMDRTFNYGYTF.